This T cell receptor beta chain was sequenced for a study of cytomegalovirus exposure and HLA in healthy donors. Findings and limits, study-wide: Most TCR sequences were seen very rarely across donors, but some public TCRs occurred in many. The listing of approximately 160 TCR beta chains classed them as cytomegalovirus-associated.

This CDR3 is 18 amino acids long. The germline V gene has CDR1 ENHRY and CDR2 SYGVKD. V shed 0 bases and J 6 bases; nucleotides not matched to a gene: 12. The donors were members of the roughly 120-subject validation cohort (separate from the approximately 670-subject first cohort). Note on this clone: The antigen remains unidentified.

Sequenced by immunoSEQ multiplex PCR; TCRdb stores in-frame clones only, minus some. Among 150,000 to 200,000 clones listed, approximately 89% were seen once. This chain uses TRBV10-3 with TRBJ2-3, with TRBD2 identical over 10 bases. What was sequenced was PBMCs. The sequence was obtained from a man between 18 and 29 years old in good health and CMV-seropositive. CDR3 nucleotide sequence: TGTGCCATCAGTGAGTCCAGTTACACTAGCGGGGATTCGGATACGCAGTATTTT. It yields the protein CAISESSYTSGDSDTQYF.